Shown below are 12 T cell receptor beta chains from a single sample sequenced in a study of beta chain features in type 1 diabetes. Every isolated RNA sample was fully reverse transcribed, so sequencing captured expressed TCRB transcripts. Sequencing used immunoSEQ multiplex PCR; TCRdb keeps in-frame clones, though not all of them. The table includes 640,000 or so clones, 10% to 15% detected once. Study results and limitations: In every one of the four CD4+ subsets, TCRB CDR3s were moderately but significantly shorter in Type 1 diabetes patients.

Their recognized antigens are unknown. Input material: naive CD4+ T cells from blood. These receptors all come from a man between 18 and 35 years old with type 1 diabetes.

The chain employs TRBV25-1 and TRBJ2-1; a weak D match, TRBD1 (6 bases). The CDR3 covers 14 residues. V was trimmed by 3 bases and J by 6 bases, leaving 12 bases between them. Germline loops: CDR1 MGHDK, CDR2 SYGVNS. The CDR3 reads CASSELGTPNEQFF. The CDR3 DNA reads TGTGCCAGCAGTGAGCTCGGGACACCCAATGAGCAGTTCTTC.

This clone appeared a few times. The gene calls are TRBV29-1 and TRBJ1-5; TRBD1 is a possible D gene (6 bases). CDR1 and CDR2 from the germline V gene are SQVTM and ANQGSEA. Trimming took off 4 bases at V and 5 bases at J, with 15 bases between the two ends. CDR3 length equals 14 residues. CDR3 DNA sequence: TGCAGCGTTGTATCGGGGGCGAGAGATCAGCCCCAGCATTTT. Encoded protein: CSVVSGARDQPQHF.

This chain links TRBV5-1 with TRBJ1-1; a possible D gene is TRBD1 (6 bases). In germline, CDR1 is SGHRS, CDR2 YFSETQ. The CDR3 consists of 15 residues. V was clipped by 4 bases and J by 4 bases, with 17 bases between them. The CDR3 region is CASSKETGWSTEAFF. CDR3 nucleotides: TGCGCCAGCAGCAAAGAGACAGGTTGGAGCACTGAAGCTTTCTTT.

This clone was found a few times. The V call is TRBV30, the J call TRBJ2-2; D is perhaps TRBD1 (5 bases). With 5 bases removed from V and 0 bases from J, the gap between germline ends came to 10 bases. This CDR3 is 14 amino acids long. Germline-derived CDR1 and CDR2 are GTSNPN and SVGIG (reference sequence). CDR3: CAWGGATNTGELFF. CDR3 nucleotide sequence: TGTGCCTGGGGTGGGGCCACGAACACCGGGGAGCTGTTTTTT. The full variable domain, its missing parts supplied by reference TRBV30 and TRBJ2-2, is SQTIHQWPATLVQPVGSPLSLECTVEGTSNPNLYWYRQAAGRGLQLLFYSVGIGQISSEVPQNLSASRPQDRQFILSSKKLLLSDSGFYLCAWGGATNTGELFFGEGSRLTVL.

This chain links TRBV7-9 with TRBJ2-4, with 8 bases aligning to TRBD1. Germline V gives CDR1 SEHNR, CDR2 FQNEAQ (reference sequence). V gave up 5 bases and J gave up 0 bases; unmatched junction bases: 12. The CDR3 sequence is 18 residues long. The CDR3 region has the DNA TGTGCCAGCAGCAGGGACAGGACCCCCCCTCCAGCCAAAAACATTCAGTACTTC. This gives the protein CASSRDRTPPPAKNIQYF.

The chain couples TRBV5-1 to TRBJ2-3, with D hard to call. With 4 bases removed from V and 6 bases from J, the gap between germline ends came to 18 bases. Germline CDR1 reads SGHRS; CDR2 reads YFSETQ. This CDR3 is built from 15 residues. This chain's CDR3 is CASSRNQAQGDTQYF. As DNA, the CDR3 is TGCGCCAGCAGCAGAAACCAGGCCCAAGGGGATACGCAGTATTTT.

A few counts support this clone. J is TRBJ1-2 and V is TRBV30, with D maybe TRBD1 (5 bases). Germline CDR1 GTSNPN, CDR2 SVGIG (reference sequence). CDR3 length: 11 residues. V lost 4 bases, J lost 8 bases, and 11 bases lay in between. The CDR3: CAWTVGGGYTF. The CDR3 DNA follows: TGTGCCTGGACCGTTGGGGGAGGCTACACCTTC.

The V and J genes are TRBV19 and TRBJ1-5; TRBD1 aligns across 8 bases. V was clipped by 6 bases and J by 6 bases; unmatched bases: 7. Germline CDR1 reads LNHDA; CDR2 reads SQIVND (reference sequence). The CDR3 is 14 residues long. CDR3 sequence reads: CASRWPGGTQPQHF. DNA for the CDR3: TGTGCCAGTAGGTGGCCAGGGGGCACTCAGCCCCAGCATTTT.

This clone has more than one count but fewer than ten. The V gene is TRBV7-8, the J gene TRBJ2-1; 9 bases agree with TRBD1. V dropped 1 base and J dropped 6; count of bases not matched to a gene: 7. The germline V gene encodes CDR1 SGHVS and CDR2 FQNEAQ. The CDR3 covers 16 residues. The CDR3 spells CASSLGGQGFGNEQFF. The CDR3 nucleotides are TGTGCCAGCAGCTTAGGGGGACAGGGTTTCGGCAATGAGCAGTTCTTC.

This clone has a handful of counts. The V gene is TRBV10-3, the J gene TRBJ1-1, with TRBD1 as a possible D gene (5 bases). The CDR3 runs to 12 residues. Germline CDR1 is ENHRY and CDR2 is SYGVKD. V was cut by 10 bases and J by 1 base, with 10 bases left in between. The CDR3 protein is CATSGGNTEAFF. For the CDR3, the DNA is TGTGCCACCTCGGGGGGGAACACTGAAGCTTTCTTT.

The gene calls are TRBV19 and TRBJ1-2; D gene ambiguous. Trimming stripped 7 bases from V and 0 bases from J, with 15 bases between. The CDR3 has 15 residues. Germline CDR1 is LNHDA and CDR2 is SQIVND (reference sequence). This chain's CDR3 is CASTSVGPANYGYTF. The CDR3 DNA reads as TGTGCCAGTACCTCCGTGGGTCCAGCTAACTATGGCTACACCTTC.

This clone was found a few times. In DNA, the CDR3 is TGTGCCAGCAGTGAAAGGCAGGGCACCAATCAGCCCCAGCATTTT. This encodes CASSERQGTNQPQHF. This chain uses TRBV6-1 with TRBJ1-5, with TRBD1 as a possible D gene (5 bases). The ends were cut back, 2 bases at V and 3 bases at J, with 11 bases in the middle. The germline V gene encodes CDR1 MNHNS and CDR2 SASEGT. The length of the CDR3 is 15 residues.